Listed below are T cell receptor beta chains from one sample, sequenced in a study of blood T cell repertoires in COVID-19. Libraries were prepared by immunoSEQ multiplex PCR; TCRdb keeps only in-frame clonotypes and omits some of them. The sample includes roughly 110,000 clones, about 88% of them seen just once. What was sequenced was peripheral blood. These receptors came from a middle-aged man with acute or convalescent COVID-19. Both conserved end residues are part of each CDR3. D genes are given only for firm matches. Some rows mark clone size as missing; the rest say once, few, many or name a class of expanded clone.

V,length,J,size,D,CDR3,DNA
TRBV9,15,TRBJ2-2,few,.,CASSVAGESIGELFF,TGTGCCAGCAGCGTAGCGGGAGAAAGTATCGGGGAGCTGTTTTTT
TRBV7-8,15,TRBJ1-6,.,TRBD1,CASSFRDRVSSPLHF,TGTGCCAGCAGCTTCCGGGACAGGGTCTCTTCACCCCTCCACTTT
TRBV7-9,13,TRBJ1-2,.,TRBD1,CASSLGTGNGYTF,TGTGCCAGCAGCTTAGGGACAGGGAATGGCTACACCTTC
TRBV12-3/TRBV12-4,12,TRBJ2-1,.,TRBD2,CASSFWRGGSFF,TGTGCCAGCAGTTTCTGGCGGGGGGGCTCCTTCTTC
TRBV15,16,TRBJ1-2,.,.,CATSRGADGINYGYTF,TGTGCCACCAGCAGAGGGGCCGATGGAATTAACTATGGCTACACCTTC
TRBV2,14,TRBJ2-4,.,TRBD2,CASTGLADRGIQYF,TGTGCCAGCACCGGACTAGCGGATCGGGGGATTCAGTACTTC
TRBV10-1,17,TRBJ2-5,.,TRBD2,CASSRGRNSGRQETQYF,TGCGCCAGCTCCCGAGGGAGGAATAGCGGGAGGCAAGAGACCCAGTACTTC
TRBV6-5,14,TRBJ2-3,once,.,CASSYREFTDTQYF,TGTGCCAGCAGTTATCGGGAATTCACAGATACGCAGTATTTT
TRBV2,14,TRBJ2-1,.,.,CASIRTTRGGEQFF,TGTGCCAGCATCCGGACTACTAGGGGAGGTGAGCAGTTCTTC
TRBV7-2,17,TRBJ2-5,.,TRBD1,CASSSILGQGTQETQYF,TGTGCCAGCAGCTCGATATTAGGACAGGGCACTCAAGAGACCCAGTACTTC
TRBV30,12,TRBJ1-1,.,.,CAWTDLNTEAFF,TGTGCCTGGACAGATTTGAACACTGAAGCTTTCTTT
TRBV30,17,TRBJ1-6,.,.,CAWSVRQTLSYNSPLHF,TGTGCCTGGAGTGTACGGCAGACTCTCTCCTATAATTCACCCCTCCACTTT
TRBV18,15,TRBJ1-3,.,TRBD1,CASSPGTGGENTIYF,TGTGCCAGCTCACCCGGGACAGGGGGCGAAAACACCATATATTTT
TRBV19,17,TRBJ2-1,few,TRBD2,CASSIGTSGRSHNEQFF,TGTGCCAGTAGTATAGGGACTAGCGGGAGGAGCCACAATGAGCAGTTCTTC
TRBV7-2,13,TRBJ1-2,.,.,CASSLPPLYGYTF,TGTGCCAGCAGCCTACCCCCTCTCTATGGCTACACCTTC
TRBV6-5,14,TRBJ2-3,once,TRBD2,CASRTSGSTDTQYF,TGTGCCAGCAGGACTAGCGGGAGTACAGATACGCAGTATTTT
TRBV18,13,TRBJ2-5,.,.,CASSNGQGETQYF,TGTGCCAGCTCAAACGGCCAGGGTGAGACCCAGTACTTC
TRBV4-2,12,TRBJ2-3,once,.,CASSHIADTQYF,TGTGCCAGCAGCCACATAGCAGATACGCAGTATTTT
TRBV2,15,TRBJ2-7,.,.,CASSLSRDSRYEQYF,TGTGCCAGCAGTCTATCCCGGGACTCACGGTACGAGCAGTACTTC
TRBV7-3,14,TRBJ1-2,.,TRBD1,CASSRDRGNYGYTF,TGTGCCAGCAGCAGGGACAGGGGGAACTATGGCTACACCTTC
TRBV28,15,TRBJ2-1,.,TRBD2,CASSQGSSGMGEQFF,TGTGCCAGCAGTCAAGGGTCTAGCGGGATGGGTGAGCAGTTCTTC
TRBV3-1/TRBV3-2,13,TRBJ1-1,.,TRBD1,CASSRRGYTEAFF,TGTGCCAGCAGCCGCAGGGGGTACACTGAAGCTTTCTTT
TRBV7-3,14,TRBJ1-6,once,.,CASSQRGGDSPLHF,TGTGCCAGCAGCCAGAGGGGGGGCGATTCACCCCTCCACTTT
TRBV6-4,15,TRBJ2-2,.,.,CASRLDNGDTGELFF,TGTGCCAGCAGACTTGACAACGGCGACACCGGGGAGCTGTTTTTT